The sequence of this TCR beta chain was determined in a study of shared clonotypes between healthy human individuals. The table came from immunoSEQ multiplex PCR; TCRdb's copy has only in-frame clones and leaves some out. The data contain about 2 million clones, 90% to 95% of them singletons. With respect to this clone: Its antigen is unidentified. The sample carries other DNA sequences with the same CDR3.

Trimming took off 2 bases at V and 1 base at J, with 6 bases between the two ends. The CDR3 is 14 amino acids. Germline V gene data show CDR1 as MNHNY and CDR2 as SVGAGI (reference sequence). Points from the study as a whole: Investigators collected only blood, and repertoires in tissues likely differ.

The chain couples TRBV6-6 to TRBJ2-1, with D possibly matching TRBD2 (6 bases). Input material: naive CD4+ T cells sorted from blood. The subset: CD45RA+ positively selected. This sequence originates from a man younger than 35 in good health. The CDR3 bases are TGTGCCAGCAGTTACGGGGGGTCCTACAATGAGCAGTTCTTC. Encoded protein: CASSYGGSYNEQFF.